The 6 T cell receptor beta chains listed next were all sequenced from one sample in a study of T-cell reconstitution after alpha-beta-depleted transplantation in children. Researchers prepared the TCRbeta library using unique molecular identifiers, the study reports. Via MiXCR, TCRdb re-called the PCR reads, giving one row per CDR3 protein. The data hold over 200,000 distinct CDR3 sequences, with 11% observed a single time. The sample here was PBMCs, taken before TCRalphabeta/CD19-depleted stem cell transplant. The origin of the receptors is a child less than two years old with acute myeloid leukemia, due to receive a stem cell transplant.

This clonotype was counted many times. The chain carries TRBV7-2 and TRBJ2-6, with a tentative D call TRBD2 (6 bases). Trimming took 9 bases from V and 4 from J, leaving 10 bases between them. CDR3 length: 13 amino acids. Germline lookup yields CDR1 SGHTA and CDR2 FQGNSA. CDR3: CASRAGGANVLTF. CDR3 coding DNA: TGTGCCAGTCGTGCGGGAGGGGCCAACGTCCTGACTTTC.

This rearrangement joins TRBV11-2 to TRBJ2-7; 7 positions agree with TRBD1. Germline V gene sequence: CDR1 SGHAT, CDR2 FQNNGV. Trimming removed 5 bases from V and 5 bases from J; junction bases left unmatched: 12. CDR3 length: 15 amino acids. The CDR3 region has the DNA TGTGCCAGCAGCCTGGGTGGGACAGTGCCCCACGAGCAGTACTTC. The encoded protein is CASSLGGTVPHEQYF.

This clonotype was seen repeatedly, ten times or more. The V gene is TRBV5-1, the J gene TRBJ2-1, with TRBD2 as a possible D gene (5 bases). Trimming removed 0 bases from V and 7 bases from J, with 17 bases in between. The germline V gene has CDR1 SGHRS and CDR2 YFSETQ. The CDR3 length is 16 residues. CDR3 residues: CASSLASLVVGNEQFF. In DNA, the CDR3 is TGCGCCAGCAGCTTGGCCTCACTAGTGGTAGGTAATGAGCAGTTCTTC. Based on the CDR3 plus reference TRBV5-1 and TRBJ2-1, the full variable domain is KAGVTQTPRYLIKTRGQQVTLSCSPISGHRSVSWYQQTPGQGLQFLFEYFSETQRNKGNFPGRFSGRQFSNSRSEMNVSTLELGDSALYLCASSLASLVVGNEQFFGPGTRLTVL.

This chain connects TRBV12-3 or TRBV12-4 to TRBJ1-5; TRBD1 might be the D (5 bases). The V and J ends lost 3 bases and 5 bases respectively, with 11 bases between them. This CDR3 region has 14 residues. The CDR3 reads CASSFGQLYQPQHF. In nucleotides, the CDR3 is TGTGCCAGCAGTTTCGGACAACTTTATCAGCCCCAGCATTTT.

As concerns this clonotype: The junction departs from the called germline gene at one end, perhaps through a read error. The chain combines TRBV5-1 with TRBJ2-7, with TRBD1 identical over 7 bases. The CDR3 covers 14 residues. From germline, CDR1 is SGHRS and CDR2 YFSETQ. CDR3 sequence reads: CACSFPGQTYEQYF. The DNA for the CDR3 is TGCGCCTGCAGCTTTCCGGGACAGACCTACGAGCAGTACTTC.

In its sample, this clonotype was seen a few times. The V call is TRBV30, the J call TRBJ1-6; the D is unclear. V lost 0 bases and J 13 bases, leaving 10 bases between the germline ends. Germline V CDR1 and CDR2: GTSNPN, SVGIG (reference sequence). CDR3 size: 12 residues. DNA for the CDR3: TGTGCCTGGAGTGTACTGAGAATGCCCCTCCACTTT. Translated: CAWSVLRMPLHF.